This T cell receptor (beta chain) was captured by sequencing in a study of cytomegalovirus exposure and HLA in healthy donors. Germline V gene data show CDR1 as LGHNA and CDR2 as YNFKEQ. This CDR3 is built from 13 residues. V lost 1 base to trimming and J lost 0 bases, with 4 bases between them. Overall study results and limits: TCR beta chains associated with HLA were, in a later analysis, more clonally expanded than equally common others.

Notes on this clone: Its cognate antigen is unknown.

Primers included in the PCR were 60 Vbeta and 13 Jbeta primers. Method: immunoSEQ multiplex PCR; TCRdb's copy keeps in-frame clones and lacks some. The sample contains 200,000 to 250,000 clones, over 75% of which appear only once. Sequenced: PBMCs. The rearrangement joins TRBV4-2 to TRBJ2-7; D unclear. This clonotype was obtained from a young man in good health and CMV-seronegative. The CDR3 region is CASSQASSYEQYF. Here the CDR3 DNA reads TGTGCCAGCAGCCAAGCCTCCTCCTACGAGCAGTACTTC.